This is a list of T cell receptor beta chains from one sample in a study of control samples from healthy donors and cancer patients. Measured with immunoSEQ multiplex PCR; TCRdb has only the in-frame clones, and not every one. This sample has fewer than 200,000 clones; around 88% occur once, and the top ten carry under 5%. Sequences were obtained from blood. These receptors were collected from a woman in her twenties or thirties in good health. The CDR3 runs from the conserved cysteine through the conserved F or W. The D gene is left open where the match is weak. The size field is filled for only some rows; it gives once, few, many or a size class.

TRBJ2-1 | TRBV9 | 15 | TRBD1 | - | TGTGCCAGCAGCGTTACAGGGGGCTCCTACAATGAGCAGTTCTTC | CASSVTGGSYNEQFF
TRBJ1-1 | TRBV19 | 15 | TRBD1 | - | TGTGCCAGTTCCCGACAGGGTGGGTCGGACACCGAAGCTTTCTTT | CASSRQGGSDTEAFF
TRBJ2-1 | TRBV5-1 | 15 | TRBD1 | - | TGCGCCAGCAGCTTGGAGGGACAGGGACTTGATGAGCAGTTCTTC | CASSLEGQGLDEQFF
TRBJ1-6 | TRBV4-2 | 14 | - | - | TGTGCCAGCAGCCCGACAAATTATAATTCACCCCTCCACTTT | CASSPTNYNSPLHF
TRBJ1-5 | TRBV7-9 | 14 | - | - | TGTGCCAGCAGCTTACAGGAACGCAATCAGCCCCAGCATTTT | CASSLQERNQPQHF
TRBJ2-3 | TRBV24-1 | 13 | - | once | TGTGCCACCAGTGTGGGGACCCCAGATACGCAGTATTTT | CATSVGTPDTQYF
TRBJ2-7 | TRBV9 | 15 | - | few | TGTGCCAGCAGCATCACCCCGGGACTCCAATACGAGCAGTACTTC | CASSITPGLQYEQYF
TRBJ2-2 | TRBV7-9 | 19 | - | - | TGTGCCAGCAGCTTTTATAGGCGTTGGGGCTCAGCGAACACCGGGGAGCTGTTTTTT | CASSFYRRWGSANTGELFF
TRBJ2-1 | TRBV3-1/TRBV3-2 | 15 | - | once | TGTGCCAGCAGCCAACTGAGGACCCCCTACAATGAGCAGTTCTTC | CASSQLRTPYNEQFF
TRBJ1-1 | TRBV30 | 14 | - | - | TGTGCCTGGAGTGTAAGGGCAGGGAACACTGAAGCTTTCTTT | CAWSVRAGNTEAFF
TRBJ2-5 | TRBV4-1 | 12 | - | - | TGCGCCAGCAGCCAAGCGAGCGAGGCCCAGTACTTC | CASSQASEAQYF
TRBJ1-3 | TRBV19 | 14 | - | - | TGTGCCAGTAGTCGGTCCCCTTCTGGAAACACCATATATTTT | CASSRSPSGNTIYF
TRBJ2-7 | TRBV5-1 | 15 | - | - | TGCGCCAGCAGCTTGCAGGCGGGGGCTGGGTACGAGCAGTACTTC | CASSLQAGAGYEQYF
TRBJ2-3 | TRBV5-4 | 16 | TRBD1 | few | TGTGCCAGCAGCAACCTTGGACAGGGGTGGACAGATACGCAGTATTTT | CASSNLGQGWTDTQYF
TRBJ2-3 | TRBV5-1 | 17 | TRBD1 | - | TGCGCCAGCGGTCCGGGACAGGGGGCAAAAGGCACAGATACGCAGTATTTT | CASGPGQGAKGTDTQYF
TRBJ2-3 | TRBV14 | 16 | - | - | TGTGCCAGCAGCCCTCTGCAGGGGACCTTCACAGATACGCAGTATTTT | CASSPLQGTFTDTQYF
TRBJ2-5 | TRBV12-3/TRBV12-4 | 13 | TRBD1 | once | TGTGCCAGCAGCCCGGGACAGCAAGAGACCCAGTACTTC | CASSPGQQETQYF
TRBJ2-7 | TRBV4-2 | 15 | TRBD1 | - | TGTGCCAGCAGCCAAGAGGGACAGGGGGCTTACGAGCAGTACTTC | CASSQEGQGAYEQYF
TRBJ2-3 | TRBV9 | 17 | - | - | TGTGCCAGCAGCGTAGGCCGTTGGGCGTCTGGTCCCGATACGCAGTATTTT | CASSVGRWASGPDTQYF
TRBJ1-5 | TRBV7-9 | 14 | - | once | TGTGCCAGCAGCTTAGACGGAGGGGGGCAGCCCCAGCATTTT | CASSLDGGGQPQHF
TRBJ2-4 | TRBV18 | 15 | - | - | TGTGCCAGCTCACTAGGACACATAGCCAAAAACATTCAGTACTTC | CASSLGHIAKNIQYF
TRBJ2-5 | TRBV4-1 | 17 | - | - | TGCGCCAGCAGCCAACCCGGGGCCCCTGGGGTGACGGGAACCCAGTACTTC | CASSQPGAPGVTGTQYF
TRBJ2-1 | TRBV5-1 | 14 | - | once | TGCGCCAGCAGCTTTGGACAGCATCCCAATGAGCAGTTCTTC | CASSFGQHPNEQFF
TRBJ1-1 | TRBV19 | 13 | TRBD1 | - | TGTGCCAGTAGTCCGGGACAGGTCACTGAAGCTTTCTTT | CASSPGQVTEAFF
TRBJ1-3 | TRBV11-3 | 15 | - | once | TGTGCCAGCAGCTTGGACGGTTCGGGCGGAAACACCATATATTTT | CASSLDGSGGNTIYF
TRBJ1-5 | TRBV30 | 13 | TRBD1 | - | TGTGCCTGGAGTGTACAGGGGGGTCAGCCCCAGCATTTT | CAWSVQGGQPQHF
TRBJ2-4 | TRBV24-1 | 14 | - | - | TGTGCCACCAGTGAAGCGTACAACAAAAACATTCAGTACTTC | CATSEAYNKNIQYF
TRBJ2-6 | TRBV6-1 | 18 | - | - | TGTGCCAGCAGTGACGGGGGTGCTACGCTATCTGGGGCCAACGTCCTGACTTTC | CASSDGGATLSGANVLTF
TRBJ2-1 | TRBV7-9 | 16 | - | - | TGTGCCAGCAGCTTAGCGGGTTCCGCCCCCTACAATGAGCAGTTCTTC | CASSLAGSAPYNEQFF
TRBJ1-2 | TRBV6-2/TRBV6-3 | 15 | TRBD1 | few | TGTGCCAGCAGTTCTTGGGGACAGGCGAACTATGGCTACACCTTC | CASSSWGQANYGYTF
TRBJ2-1 | TRBV27 | 14 | - | - | TGTGCCAGCAGTTTATCGGCCGCATACAATGAGCAGTTCTTC | CASSLSAAYNEQFF
TRBJ2-3 | TRBV20-1 | 14 | TRBD2 | - | TGCAGTGCTAGTCTAGCGGGGGAGATAGATACGCAGTATTTT | CSASLAGEIDTQYF
TRBJ1-4 | TRBV4-2 | 15 | TRBD1 | - | TGTGCCAGCAGCCTATTACGGGACAGGGATGAAAAACTGTTTTTT | CASSLLRDRDEKLFF
TRBJ1-2 | TRBV24-1 | 12 | - | - | TGTGCCACCAGTGTGGGTTCCTATGGCTACACCTTC | CATSVGSYGYTF
TRBJ1-1 | TRBV29-1 | 13 | - | - | TGCAGCGTGAATGAGGGTCGGTACACTGAAGCTTTCTTT | CSVNEGRYTEAFF
TRBJ1-6 | TRBV19 | 14 | - | few | TGTGCCAGTAGTTTAGGGGTTGCGAATTCACCCCTCCACTTT | CASSLGVANSPLHF
TRBJ1-1 | TRBV6-6 | 14 | - | - | TGTGCCAGCAGCCTCACGACAGGCAGCACTGAAGCTTTCTTT | CASSLTTGSTEAFF
TRBJ2-7 | TRBV7-2 | 15 | - | - | TGTGCCAGCAGCCCCCGCCCCCTCGGCCCCTACGAGCAGTACTTC | CASSPRPLGPYEQYF
TRBJ1-2 | TRBV2 | 12 | - | - | TGTGCCAGCAGTGGAAACAGGGTCGGCTACACCTTC | CASSGNRVGYTF
TRBJ2-3 | TRBV29-1 | 12 | - | - | TGCAGCGTTGCCCAACCGGGCGATACGCAGTATTTT | CSVAQPGDTQYF
TRBJ2-6 | TRBV27 | 14 | - | few | TGTGCCAGCACCCCAGGGTCTGGGGCCAACGTCCTGACTTTC | CASTPGSGANVLTF
TRBJ2-5 | TRBV19 | 13 | - | - | TGTGCCAGTAGTATAGGACACCCGGAGACCCAGTACTTC | CASSIGHPETQYF
TRBJ2-5 | TRBV5-6 | 13 | - | - | TGTGCCAGCAGCTTCAGGGAGCAGCAGACCCAGTACTTC | CASSFREQQTQYF
TRBJ2-7 | TRBV2 | 13 | - | - | TGTGCCGGGCAGAACAGGGAGGGGAGGGAGCAGTACTTC | CAGQNREGREQYF
TRBJ1-3 | TRBV9 | 15 | - | - | TGTGCCAGCAGCGTAGTGGCGGGTCCAGGAAACACCATATATTTT | CASSVVAGPGNTIYF
TRBJ1-6 | TRBV12-3/TRBV12-4 | 13 | TRBD1 | - | TGTGCCAGCAGTCCAGGACAGGTTGCGCCCCTCCACTTT | CASSPGQVAPLHF
TRBJ1-6 | TRBV10-2 | 12 | - | - | TGCGCCAGCGCGAACAGAAATTCACCCCTCCACTTT | CASANRNSPLHF